This TCR beta chain was obtained from a study of technical replicates of blood from several donors. The CDR3 contains 13 residues. V was clipped by 8 bases and J by 2 bases, with 10 bases between them. Per germline, CDR1 MNHEY and CDR2 SVGAGI. The table came from immunoSEQ multiplex PCR; TCRdb's copy has only in-frame clones and leaves some out. The data hold some 83,000 clones, with roughly 92% observed a single time. The receptor's source is a human donor in good health. The rearrangement links TRBV6-5 to TRBJ1-5; no reliable D call. Specimen: T cells isolated from PBMCs. CDR3 nucleotides: TGTGCCAGCCAGACAAGACGCAATCAGCCCCAGCATTTT. Amino acid sequence: CASQTRRNQPQHF.